This is a list of T cell receptor beta chains from one sample in a study of T cell changes during pregnancy in multiple sclerosis. The protocol was immunoSEQ multiplex PCR, while the TCRdb copy is restricted to in-frame clones and leaves out a portion. The data hold fewer than 110,000 clones, with 80% to 95% observed a single time. The specimen was peripheral blood, collected in the second trimester of pregnancy. Receptor source: a female donor with multiple sclerosis, enrolled in a pregnancy study. Each CDR3 is given with its conserved first and last residue. The D gene is left open where the match is weak. The size of a clone is reported for some rows only, either as once, few or many, or as a class for expanded clones.

TRBD1,TRBV19,TRBJ1-1,.,TGTGCCAGTAGTATCGAGACAGGGGCCACTGAAGCTTTCTTT,CASSIETGATEAFF
TRBD1,TRBV28,TRBJ2-1,.,TGTGCCAGCAGTTTATCGGATAGGACAGGCTACAATGAGCAGTTCTTC,CASSLSDRTGYNEQFF
TRBD1,TRBV15,TRBJ1-3,.,TGTGCCACCAGCAGAGAGACAGGGGGGTTTCGGACTGGAAACACCATATATTTT,CATSRETGGFRTGNTIYF
TRBD1,TRBV7-7,TRBJ1-1,.,TGTGCTAGCAGGGAATACCGGGACAGTCAGAACACTGAAGCTTTCTTT,CASREYRDSQNTEAFF
TRBD2,TRBV2,TRBJ2-1,.,TGTGCCAGCAGTGAAGCTCAAACCAGCGGGATAGGCGCTGAGCAGTTCTTC,CASSEAQTSGIGAEQFF
.,TRBV14,TRBJ2-1,few,TGTGCCAGCAGCTCCAGGGGCTACACTGACAATGAGCAGTTCTTC,CASSSRGYTDNEQFF
.,TRBV27,TRBJ2-1,.,TGTGCCAGCAGCACACAGAACAGAGATGAGCAGTTCTTC,CASSTQNRDEQFF
.,TRBV19,TRBJ2-3,.,TGTGCCAGTAGTCTCGGTACCGGAGGGCCTGGCACAGATACGCAGTATTTT,CASSLGTGGPGTDTQYF
.,TRBV19,TRBJ1-1,.,TGTGCCAGTAGTACCGACAGCCTCTACACTGAAGCTTTCTTT,CASSTDSLYTEAFF
TRBD1,TRBV7-8,TRBJ1-2,.,TGTGCCAGCAGCCCCGAGGGACAGGGGACCTTCTCTAACTATGGCTACACCTTC,CASSPEGQGTFSNYGYTF
TRBD2,TRBV7-2,TRBJ2-7,few,TGTGCCAGCAGCTTAGTCGGGACTAGTGGGTACGAGCAGTACTTC,CASSLVGTSGYEQYF
.,TRBV5-1,TRBJ2-7,.,TGCGCCAGCAGCGCCGACAGGATTTACTACGAGCAGTACTTC,CASSADRIYYEQYF
.,TRBV7-6,TRBJ1-1,few,TGTGCCAGCAGCTTAGGTCAGGGCGCTGAAGCTTTCTTT,CASSLGQGAEAFF
.,TRBV19,TRBJ2-1,.,TGTGCCAGTAGCCCCGGGTGGAGCAGCTACTTGAATGAGCAGTTCTTC,CASSPGWSSYLNEQFF
TRBD2,TRBV5-4,TRBJ2-7,.,TGTGCCAGCAGCGAAAGTACTAGCGTCTACGAGCAGTACTTC,CASSESTSVYEQYF
.,TRBV27,TRBJ2-5,.,TGTGCCAGCAGGGGGGCCCTTGGACAGCGCCAAGAGACCCAGTACTTC,CASRGALGQRQETQYF
TRBD1,TRBV7-8,TRBJ2-7,.,TGTGCCAGCAGCTTAAGCCGGACAGGTTCCTACGAGCAGTACTTC,CASSLSRTGSYEQYF
.,TRBV29-1,TRBJ2-7,.,TGCAGCGTTACTTCGACAGTAACCTACGAGCAGTACTTC,CSVTSTVTYEQYF
TRBD2,TRBV7-6,TRBJ2-3,.,TGTGCCAGCAGCCTAGCGGGAGGGCCCACAGATACGCAGTATTTT,CASSLAGGPTDTQYF
.,TRBV28,TRBJ2-2,.,TGTGCCAGCAGTTACAACCCTAGAACGGGAGATACCGGGGAGCTGTTTTTT,CASSYNPRTGDTGELFF
.,TRBV15,TRBJ1-5,.,TGTGCCACCAGCAGAGATATCGGCAGGGATCAGCCCCAGCATTTT,CATSRDIGRDQPQHF
TRBD1,TRBV19,TRBJ2-5,.,TGTGCCAGTAGTATTGGGGACAGGGGGCTGGAGACCCAGTACTTC,CASSIGDRGLETQYF
.,TRBV14,TRBJ1-5,.,TGTGCCAGCAGCTTGTATAGCAATCAGCCCCAGCATTTT,CASSLYSNQPQHF
TRBD1,TRBV19,TRBJ1-2,.,TGTGCCAGTAGCAACTGGGGCAGGGGGCTAGAAGACTATGGCTACACCTTC,CASSNWGRGLEDYGYTF
TRBD2,TRBV5-1,TRBJ2-3,.,TGCGCCAGCAGCTTGAGCGGGGGGGTGAGCACAGATACGCAGTATTTT,CASSLSGGVSTDTQYF
.,TRBV11-2,TRBJ1-3,.,TGTGCCAGCAGCTCGCCTCGGTGGAGCTCTGGAAACACCATATATTTT,CASSSPRWSSGNTIYF
TRBD1,TRBV2,TRBJ2-7,few,TGTGCCAGCAGTGAACGCCGGGACAGGGGTAGCTACGAGCAGTACTTC,CASSERRDRGSYEQYF
TRBD2,TRBV5-1,TRBJ2-5,.,TGCGCCAGCAGCTTTGGTGGAGGCGGGGGAGAGACCCAGTACTTC,CASSFGGGGGETQYF